The 24 T cell receptor beta chains below all came from one sample that was sequenced in a study of CD8+CD57+ T cells in acquired aplastic anemia. Selection for sequencing was limited to patients who had shown CD8+CD57+ cell expansion by flow cytometry. Both TCR beta VDJ combination and CDR3 sequence profiling were carried out. Genomic DNA was the template for this profiling. Via MiXCR, TCRdb re-called the reads, giving one row per CDR3 protein. The sample has about 180,000 distinct CDR3 sequences; around half are singletons. Sequenced sample: sorted CD4+, CD8+, or CD8+CD57+ T cells (not recorded which) from PBMCs. These receptors all come from a human donor with aplastic anemia.

The chain carries TRBV2 and TRBJ2-1; D ambiguous. CDR1 and CDR2 from the germline V gene are SNHLY and FYNNEI. The length of the CDR3 is 15 residues. The V end lost 1 base, the J end lost 0 bases, and 7 bases lay between the germline ends. CDR3 nucleotide sequence: TGTGCCAGCAGTGAAGGCCTCAGCTCCTACAATGAGCAGTTCTTC. This codes for CASSEGLSSYNEQFF.

This clonotype was seen at least ten times. This rearrangement joins TRBV4-2 to TRBJ1-5; D gene unclear. The CDR3 has 15 amino acids. The germline gives CDR1 LGHNA, CDR2 YNFKEQ. Trimming removed 3 bases at V and 5 bases at J, with 14 bases between. CDR3 in amino acids: CASSQEWFGDQPQHF. The CDR3 DNA reads as TGTGCCAGCAGCCAGGAGTGGTTCGGCGATCAGCCCCAGCATTTT.

This chain links TRBV5-1 with TRBJ1-4, with D tentatively TRBD1 (5 bases). Per the germline V gene, CDR1 is SGHRS and CDR2 is YFSETQ. V lost 4 bases and J lost 0, with 16 bases in between. The CDR3 extends over 17 amino acids. The CDR3 nucleotides are TGCGCCAGCAGCCTTCGTGTTCAGACAGCAACTAATGAAAAACTGTTTTTT. Translating it yields CASSLRVQTATNEKLFF.

Regarding this clonotype: A much larger clone sits a single nucleotide away, making a read error possible. The chain employs TRBV7-8 and TRBJ1-4, with D tentatively TRBD1 (5 bases). This CDR3 contains 15 residues. Trimming took off 1 base at V and 1 base at J, with 7 bases between the two ends. Germline lookup yields CDR1 SGHVS and CDR2 FQNEAQ. The CDR3 nucleotides read TGTGCCAGCAGCTTAGGGGGCAGAACTAATGAAAAACTGTTTTTT. Its translation: CASSLGGRTNEKLFF. Full variable domain (outside the CDR3, taken from reference TRBV7-8 and TRBJ1-4): GAGVSQSPRYKVAKRGQDVALRCDPISGHVSLFWYQQALGQGPEFLTYFQNEAQLDKSGLPSDRFFAERPEGSVSTLKIQRTQQEDSAVYLCASSLGGRTNEKLFFGSGTQLSVL.

This clonotype appeared many times. The chain combines TRBV7-2 with TRBJ1-2; the D is unclear. Trimming took 6 bases from V and 6 from J, leaving 20 bases between them. Per germline, CDR1 SGHTA and CDR2 FQGNSA. CDR3 length: 15 residues. The CDR3 loop reads CASSLFGEISDGYTF. As DNA, the CDR3 is TGTGCCAGCAGTCTTTTCGGGGAGATCAGTGATGGCTACACCTTC.

The V call is TRBV7-9, the J call TRBJ2-7, with D maybe TRBD1 (6 bases). Germline values: CDR1 SEHNR, CDR2 FQNEAQ (reference sequence). V dropped 3 bases and J dropped 7 bases, with 13 bases sitting between them. There are 13 residues in the CDR3. The CDR3 here is CASSFRTAQEQYF. The CDR3 nucleotides are TGTGCCAGCAGCTTCCGGACAGCACAAGAGCAGTACTTC.

V usage is TRBV10-3 and J usage is TRBJ1-5, with D perhaps matching TRBD1 (6 bases). Germline CDR1 is ENHRY and CDR2 is SYGVKD. The CDR3 spans 13 residues. V dropped 5 bases and J dropped 6 bases, with 11 bases sitting between them. Here the CDR3 DNA reads TGTGCCATCAGTCGGGGGGCCGGTCAGCCCCAGCATTTT. This encodes CAISRGAGQPQHF.

Comments on this clonotype: The CDR3 ends on some other residue instead of the conserved phenylalanine or tryptophan, so this is likely a read error. The V and J genes are TRBV11-3 and TRBJ2-3; D remains ambiguous. CDR3 length equals 15 residues. The V gene's germline CDR1 is SGHNT and CDR2 YENEEA. The CDR3 sequence is CASSLGGSSTDTQYL. CDR3 DNA sequence: TGCGCCAGCAGCTTAGGCGGCAGCTCCACAGATACGCAGTATCTT.

This clonotype was counted only a few times. The J gene is TRBJ2-2, the V gene TRBV6-1; the D gene could be TRBD1 or TRBD2 (6 bases each). Per germline, CDR1 MNHNS and CDR2 SASEGT. This CDR3 is 15 amino acids long. V was shortened by 6 bases and J by 4 bases, with 15 bases between the two germline ends. Here the CDR3 reads CASRDWGAGTGELFF. In nucleotides, the CDR3 is TGTGCCAGCAGGGACTGGGGGGCGGGCACCGGGGAGCTGTTTTTT.

This clonotype was seen a handful of times. The rearrangement links TRBV12-5 to TRBJ1-2; D call uncertain. The CDR3 runs to 13 residues. Germline CDR1 is LGHNT and CDR2 is FRNRAP. The V end lost 7 bases, the J end lost 7 bases, and 16 bases lay between the germline ends. CDR3 region: CASAGPLTFGYTF. The CDR3 DNA follows: TGTGCTAGTGCAGGACCCCTAACTTTTGGCTACACCTTC.

The chain links TRBV5-6 to TRBJ1-1; D call uncertain. CDR1 SGHDT and CDR2 YYEEEE come from the germline V gene. The CDR3 is 13 amino acids. Trimming took off 0 bases at V and 3 bases at J, with 6 bases between the two ends. The CDR3 sequence: CASSLAPHTEAFF. CDR3 nucleotides: TGTGCCAGCAGCTTGGCCCCACACACTGAAGCTTTCTTT.

This clonotype appeared many times. V usage is TRBV6-1 and J usage is TRBJ1-6, with D perhaps TRBD1 (5 bases). V was cut by 5 bases and J by 7 bases, with 18 bases left in between. The CDR3 has 16 amino acids. The germline V gene has CDR1 MNHNS and CDR2 SASEGT. The CDR3 DNA sequence: TGTGCCAGCAGTTTAGCGCCGGGACGGAGAAATTCACCCCTCCACTTT. This codes for CASSLAPGRRNSPLHF.

In nucleotides, the CDR3 is TGCAGTGCACGAGGAACATATGGCTACACCTTC. It specifies CSARGTYGYTF. This chain joins TRBV20-1 and TRBJ1-2, with D hard to call. This CDR3 has 11 amino acids. The V end was cut by 6 bases, the J end by 5 bases, with 10 bases between. Per germline, CDR1 DFQATT and CDR2 SNEGSKA (reference sequence).

Of note for this clonotype: Being one base from a much bigger clone, this may be a read error. The chain links TRBV10-3 to TRBJ2-4; D may be TRBD1 (6 bases). Germline V gene lookup returns CDR1 ENHRY and CDR2 SYGVKD. The CDR3 is 13 amino acids. The CDR3 here is CASSENRDTNRYF. CDR3 DNA: TGTGCCAGCAGTGAGAACCGGGACACTAATCGGTACTTC.

This clonotype was seen many times. The J gene is TRBJ1-3, the V gene TRBV20-1, with unresolved D. Trimming removed 3 bases from V and 0 bases from J, with 12 bases in between. The CDR3 consists of 15 residues. CDR1 is DFQATT, CDR2 SNEGSKA, per germline (reference sequence). The DNA for the CDR3 is TGCAGTGCTAGCTCGACGCTGAGCTCTGGAAACACCATATATTTT. Amino acids: CSASSTLSSGNTIYF.

This clonotype showed up just once. The gene calls are TRBV29-1 and TRBJ2-1, with a weak D call TRBD2 (6 bases). Germline-derived CDR1 and CDR2 are SQVTM and ANQGSEA. The CDR3 contains 14 residues. Trimming shortened V by 4 bases and J by 0 bases, and 10 bases separated the two germline ends. CDR3 DNA: TGCAGCGTTGGGGGGGTTAGCTCCTACAATGAGCAGTTCTTC. It is translated as CSVGGVSSYNEQFF.

The chain has TRBV6-1 and TRBJ2-2; maybe TRBD1 (6 bases). The V end was cut by 6 bases, the J end by 1 base, with 15 bases between. This CDR3 is 16 amino acids long. Germline V lookup: CDR1 MNHNS, CDR2 SASEGT. CDR3 coding DNA: TGTGCCAGCAGGTCAACAGGGTGTAGGAACACCGGGGAGCTGTTTTTT. Translated, it gives CASRSTGCRNTGELFF.

The sample holds many counts of this clonotype. This sequence joins TRBV20-1 and TRBJ2-1; TRBD2 agrees at 12 bases. CDR1 and CDR2 from the germline V gene are DFQATT and SNEGSKA (reference sequence). The V segment lost 6 bases and the J segment 7 bases; nucleotides outside the gene matches: 16. This CDR3 comprises 17 residues. CDR3 in amino acids: CSALLLLLAGGGNEQFF. As DNA, the CDR3 is TGCAGTGCCCTTCTCCTCCTACTAGCGGGGGGTGGTAATGAGCAGTTCTTC.

This chain connects TRBV6-1 to TRBJ2-2; D gene unclear. The CDR3 runs 11 residues. Germline V gene sequence: CDR1 MNHNS, CDR2 SASEGT. Trimming took off 5 bases at V and 5 bases at J, with 3 bases between the two ends. CDR3 bases: TGTGCCAGCAGTACAACCGGGGAGCTGTTTTTT. Its translation is CASSTTGELFF.

There are many counts of this clonotype. The genes are TRBV19 and TRBJ1-6; D not resolved. The CDR3 runs 13 residues. The germline V gene encodes CDR1 LNHDA and CDR2 SQIVND (reference sequence). The V end was cut by 7 bases, the J end by 9 bases, with 13 bases between. The CDR3 is CASTLGPASPLHF. The DNA for the CDR3 is TGTGCCAGTACTTTAGGGCCTGCTTCACCCCTCCACTTT.

At least ten counts were recorded for this clonotype. The gene calls are TRBV20-1 and TRBJ1-2, with D perhaps matching TRBD1 (6 bases). Germline V gives CDR1 DFQATT, CDR2 SNEGSKA (reference sequence). The CDR3 sequence is 14 residues long. V shed 7 bases and J shed 5 bases, with 20 bases lying between them. The CDR3: CSVPIGGGPYGYTF. Here the CDR3 DNA reads TGCAGTGTGCCCATCGGGGGCGGCCCTTATGGCTACACCTTC.

There are many counts of this clonotype. The V and J genes are TRBV7-9 and TRBJ1-3; D call uncertain. Germline V gene lookup returns CDR1 SEHNR and CDR2 FQNEAQ (reference sequence). CDR3 length: 14 residues. Trimming removed 4 bases at V and 4 bases at J, with 11 bases between. The CDR3 sequence is CASSSSAGGNTIYF. DNA for the CDR3: TGTGCCAGCAGCTCCTCAGCCGGGGGAAACACCATATATTTT. Full variable domain (rest looked up from reference TRBV7-9 and TRBJ1-3): DTGVSQNPRHKITKRGQNVTFRCDPISEHNRLYWYRQTLGQGPEFLTYFQNEAQLEKSRLLSDRFSAERPKGSFSTLEIQRTEQGDSAMYLCASSSSAGGNTIYFGEGSWLTVV.

The V call is TRBV11-2, the J call TRBJ1-3; TRBD1 matches at 7 bases. CDR1 is SGHAT, CDR2 FQNNGV, per germline. The J segment lost 1 base and the V segment lost 0 bases, leaving 12 bases of the junction unmatched. This CDR3 is 19 amino acids long. In DNA form, the CDR3 reads TGTGCCAGCAGCTTAGACCCGGGACCAGGGGGGAGGTCTGGAAACACCATATATTTT. It is translated as CASSLDPGPGGRSGNTIYF.

For this clonotype: The CDR3 carries no conserved terminal phenylalanine or tryptophan, so it likely arises from a read error. This sequence joins TRBV20-1 and TRBJ2-7; D not resolved. The CDR3 extends over 12 amino acids. CDR1 is DFQATT, CDR2 SNEGSKA, per germline (reference sequence). V was trimmed by 6 bases and J by 2 bases, leaving 11 bases between them. CDR3 sequence: CSAALETYEQYS. CDR3 DNA: TGCAGTGCGGCGCTTGAGACCTACGAGCAGTACTCC.